The 28 T cell receptor beta chains reported below all come from one sample, sequenced in a study of T cell responses to AZD1222 COVID-19 vaccine. Only in-frame clones appear in the TCRdb table, and some are missing; sequencing was by immunoSEQ multiplex PCR. The top ten clones hold roughly 21% of a sample with around 18,000 clones, roughly four fifths of them seen once. The specimen was peripheral blood, collected 28 days after the second AZD1222 dose. These receptors originate from an adult who received the AZD1222 COVID-19 vaccine.

There are a few counts of this clone. The chain couples TRBV9 to TRBJ1-2, with D unclear. This CDR3 is 15 amino acids long. V was cut by 0 bases and J by 0 bases, with 9 bases left in between. The germline gives CDR1 SGDLS, CDR2 YYNGEE. Here the CDR3 reads CASSVAHRSNYGYTF. CDR3 nucleotides: TGTGCCAGCAGCGTAGCCCATCGTTCTAACTATGGCTACACCTTC.

The chain has TRBV5-1 and TRBJ2-2; D remains ambiguous. There are 15 residues in the CDR3. Germline V gene data show CDR1 as SGHRS and CDR2 as YFSETQ. Trimming left V 0 bases short and J 2 bases short, with 8 bases between. The DNA for the CDR3 is TGCGCCAGCAGCTTGGTCCCCGAAAACACCGGGGAGCTGTTTTTT. Protein product: CASSLVPENTGELFF.

This rearrangement joins TRBV6-5 to TRBJ2-7, with D maybe TRBD1 (6 bases). Per germline, CDR1 MNHEY and CDR2 SVGAGI. The CDR3 extends over 14 amino acids. V was clipped by 7 bases and J by 5 bases, with 18 bases between them. The CDR3 nucleotides are TGTGCCAGCAAGTTTCGTTTAGGGGGAGACGAGCAGTACTTC. This sequence encodes CASKFRLGGDEQYF.

This chain connects TRBV5-1 to TRBJ2-3; TRBD2 might be the D (6 bases). The CDR3 is made up of 14 amino acids. Germline values: CDR1 SGHRS, CDR2 YFSETQ. V was pared by 3 bases and J by 2 bases, with 10 bases between. CDR3 region: CASSSEGNTDTQYF. The CDR3 bases are TGCGCCAGCAGCTCGGAGGGAAACACAGATACGCAGTATTTT.

This clone was counted a few times. The CDR3 loop is CASSLQGRHYEQYF. For the CDR3, the DNA is TGTGCCAGCAGCTTACAGGGCAGACACTACGAGCAGTACTTC. This chain joins TRBV7-8 and TRBJ2-7; weak D call: TRBD1 (5 bases). Trimming took 2 bases from V and 3 from J, leaving 11 bases between them. This CDR3 is built from 14 residues. Germline CDR1 is SGHVS and CDR2 is FQNEAQ.

V usage is TRBV14 and J usage is TRBJ2-7; D is unresolved. The ends were cut back, 5 bases at V and 3 bases at J, with 17 bases in the middle. The CDR3 runs to 15 residues. CDR1 is SGHDN and CDR2 is FVKESK in the germline V gene. The chain's CDR3 is CASSSRLSRYYEQYF. CDR3 DNA: TGTGCCAGCAGCTCAAGACTCTCCCGCTACTACGAGCAGTACTTC.

V gene TRBV11-1 combines with J gene TRBJ1-1, with D hard to call. Germline V gives CDR1 SGHAT, CDR2 FQDESV (reference sequence). This CDR3 region has 14 residues. V was pared by 5 bases and J by 4 bases, with 14 bases between. The CDR3 DNA follows: TGTGCCAGCAGCCCGTTGTGGAGTACCACTGAAGCTTTCTTT. Translation: CASSPLWSTTEAFF.

This clone was detected only a few times. The chain couples TRBV7-9 to TRBJ2-5, with D tentatively TRBD1 or TRBD2 (5 bases each). V lost 3 bases and J lost 2, with 13 bases in between. Per germline, CDR1 SEHNR and CDR2 FQNEAQ (reference sequence). The CDR3 consists of 15 residues. The CDR3 sequence: CASSLGTEGQETQYF. The DNA of the CDR3 is TGTGCCAGCAGCTTGGGCACAGAGGGGCAAGAGACCCAGTACTTC. The full variable domain, in which reference TRBV7-9 and TRBJ2-5 provide the parts outside the CDR3, is DTGVSQNPRHKITKRGQNVTFRCDPISEHNRLYWYRQTLGQGPEFLTYFQNEAQLEKSRLLSDRFSAERPKGSFSTLEIQRTEQGDSAMYLCASSLGTEGQETQYFGPGTRLLVL.

The J gene is TRBJ1-6, the V gene TRBV11-3; D gene unclear. CDR3 length: 12 residues. The germline V and J ends were trimmed by 3 bases and 7 bases, with 4 bases remaining between them. Germline assignment: CDR1 SGHNT and CDR2 YENEEA. CDR3 loop: CASSFGNSPLHF. The CDR3, as DNA: TGTGCCAGCAGCTTCGGCAATTCACCCCTCCACTTT. The full variable domain, its missing parts supplied by reference TRBV11-3 and TRBJ1-6, is EAGVVQSPRYKIIEKKQPVAFWCNPISGHNTLYWYLQNLGQGPELLIRYENEEAVDDSQLPKDRFSAERLKGVDSTLKIQPAELGDSAVYLCASSFGNSPLHFGNGTRLTVT.

This clone was picked up one time. The chain uses TRBV7-9 and TRBJ1-6; maybe TRBD1 (5 bases). CDR3 length equals 18 residues. CDR1 is SEHNR, CDR2 FQNEAQ, per germline (reference sequence). Trimming removed 6 bases at V and 0 bases at J, with 18 bases between. In nucleotides, the CDR3 is TGTGCCAGCAGGTCCGGGACTCCTAGCAACTCCTATAATTCACCCCTCCACTTT. Protein: CASRSGTPSNSYNSPLHF.

This clone was seen more than once but under ten times. This chain connects TRBV28 to TRBJ2-7; the match to TRBD1 covers 7 bases. J lost 4 bases, V lost 2 bases, and 14 bases had no gene match. This CDR3 is 17 amino acids long. Germline CDR1 is MDHEN and CDR2 is SYDVKM. CDR3 region: CASSLRASTGPTYEQYF. DNA for the CDR3: TGTGCCAGCAGTTTAAGGGCCTCGACAGGGCCTACGTACGAGCAGTACTTC.

The chain combines TRBV6-5 with TRBJ2-3, with 15 bases aligning to TRBD2. With 6 bases clipped from V and 9 bases from J, the junction kept 7 bases outside the gene matches. The CDR3 sequence is 15 residues long. From germline, CDR1 is MNHEY and CDR2 SVGAGI. CDR3 residues: CASSRPGLAGGTQYF. The CDR3 DNA sequence: TGTGCCAGCAGCCGCCCGGGACTAGCGGGGGGAACGCAGTATTTT.

This sequence joins TRBV18 and TRBJ1-4; 8 bases align to TRBD1. The J segment lost 3 bases and the V segment lost 3 bases, leaving 3 bases of the junction unmatched. Germline V CDR1 and CDR2: KGHSH, LQKENI. This CDR3 contains 15 residues. CDR3 protein: CASSPDREANEKLFF. For the CDR3, the DNA is TGTGCCAGCTCACCGGACAGGGAAGCTAATGAAAAACTGTTTTTT.

For the CDR3, the DNA is TGTGCCAGCAGTTACGGGCTGGGACAGGGGGATACTGAAGCTTTCTTT. It translates to CASSYGLGQGDTEAFF. This rearrangement joins TRBV6-2 or TRBV6-3 to TRBJ1-1, with TRBD1 matching 11 bases. Trimming removed 2 bases from V and 5 bases from J; junction bases left unmatched: 7. The CDR3 extends over 16 amino acids. Germline V lookup: CDR1 MNHEY, CDR2 SVGEGT.

The chain couples TRBV9 to TRBJ2-5; 13 nucleotides agree with TRBD2. The CDR3 extends over 17 amino acids. V shed 2 bases, J shed 4 bases, and the junction held 8 bases outside the gene matches. CDR1 is SGDLS and CDR2 is YYNGEE in the germline V gene. In DNA, the CDR3 is TGTGCCAGCAGCGTGGCCAAACTAGCGGGAGGGGGAGAGACCCAGTACTTC. This sequence encodes CASSVAKLAGGGETQYF.

The chain recombines TRBV2 with TRBJ1-1; D unresolved. The germline V and J ends were trimmed by 4 bases and 4 bases, with 13 bases remaining between them. Looked up from germline, CDR1 is SNHLY and CDR2 is FYNNEI. The length of the CDR3 is 14 residues. The CDR3 region is CASSVDGSLTEAFF. For the CDR3, the DNA is TGTGCCAGCAGTGTAGACGGTTCCCTCACTGAAGCTTTCTTT. The variable domain in full, completed from reference TRBV2 and TRBJ1-1, reads EPEVTQTPSHQVTQMGQEVILRCVPISNHLYFYWYRQILGQKVEFLVSFYNNEISEKSEIFDDQFSVERPDGSNFTLKIRSTKLEDSAMYFCASSVDGSLTEAFFGQGTRLTVV.

The chain is built from TRBV4-3 and TRBJ1-3; no firm D call. V lost 8 bases to trimming and J lost 0 bases, with 14 bases between them. Germline loops: CDR1 LGHNA, CDR2 YSLEER. The CDR3 is 15 residues long. The DNA of the CDR3 is TGCGCCAGCCAATCCATTAGGAGCTCTGGAAACACCATATATTTT. Its translation is CASQSIRSSGNTIYF.

The chain uses TRBV15 and TRBJ2-5; perhaps D is TRBD1 or TRBD2 (5 bases each). Germline lookup yields CDR1 LNHNV and CDR2 YYDKDF (reference sequence). V lost 7 bases and J lost 5, with 14 bases in between. CDR3 size: 13 residues. DNA for the CDR3: TGTGCCACCAATCGAAGGGGAGAGGAGACCCAGTACTTC. The encoded protein is CATNRRGEETQYF.

The chain uses TRBV6-5 and TRBJ2-7; D gene ambiguous. This CDR3 region has 13 residues. The V gene lost 2 bases and the J gene lost 3 bases, with 8 bases spanning the gap. The germline V gene encodes CDR1 MNHEY and CDR2 SVGAGI. Here the CDR3 DNA reads TGTGCCAGCAGTTACCGGCCGAACTACGAGCAGTACTTC. Protein product: CASSYRPNYEQYF.

The chain has TRBV1 and TRBJ2-3; no DNA check was done on the table's D call, TRBD2. TRBV1 is termed a pseudogene. CDR3 length equals 13 residues. CDR3 nucleotides: TGCACCAGCAGCCAGGGGAGGGTCGCTACGCAGTATTTT. It translates to CTSSQGRVATQYF.

This chain connects TRBV7-6 to TRBJ2-1; tentative D call: TRBD2 (6 bases). Trimming left V 1 base short and J 0 bases short, with 13 bases between. Germline V gene data show CDR1 as SGHVS and CDR2 as FNYEAQ. The CDR3 length is 17 residues. The CDR3 region is CASSLVGGGVSYNEQFF. In DNA, the CDR3 is TGTGCCAGCAGCTTAGTAGGTGGCGGGGTCTCCTACAATGAGCAGTTCTTC. Supplemented by reference TRBV7-6 and TRBJ2-1, the full variable domain reads GAGVSQSPRYKVTKRGQDVALRCDPISGHVSLYWYRQALGQGPEFLTYFNYEAQQDKSGLPNDRFSAERPEGSISTLTIQRTEQRDSAMYRCASSLVGGGVSYNEQFFGPGTRLTVL.

This clone was picked up a small number of times. The rearrangement links TRBV11-1 to TRBJ1-6; no clear D gene. The CDR3 length is 14 residues. V was shortened by 3 bases and J by 5 bases, with 8 bases between the two germline ends. The germline gives CDR1 SGHAT, CDR2 FQDESV (reference sequence). This chain's CDR3 is CASSLTEDNSPLHF. The CDR3 nucleotides read TGTGCCAGCAGCTTGACTGAAGATAATTCACCCCTCCACTTT.

V gene TRBV6-6 combines with J gene TRBJ1-2; 8 positions match TRBD1. Germline trimming cut 0 bases from V and 1 base from J; bases unmatched to any gene: 4. CDR3 size: 16 residues. Germline V gene sequence: CDR1 MNHNY, CDR2 SVGAGI (reference sequence). DNA of the CDR3: TGTGCCAGCAGTTACTCATTGACAGGGGATAACTATGGCTACACCTTC. Protein product: CASSYSLTGDNYGYTF.

The gene calls are TRBV29-1 and TRBJ2-5, with TRBD2 identical over 9 bases. This CDR3 spans 14 amino acids. From germline, CDR1 is SQVTM and CDR2 ANQGSEA. J lost 3 bases, V lost 4 bases, and 6 bases had no gene match. CDR3 in amino acids: CSVGSGGNKETQYF. The CDR3 region has the DNA TGCAGCGTTGGGAGCGGGGGGAATAAAGAGACCCAGTACTTC.

The chain couples TRBV5-1 to TRBJ1-1; no firm D call. Per the germline V gene, CDR1 is SGHRS and CDR2 is YFSETQ. The CDR3 spans 15 residues. The V and J ends lost 0 bases and 1 base respectively, with 10 bases between them. The CDR3 sequence: CASSLGASSNTEAFF. The DNA for the CDR3 is TGCGCCAGCAGCTTGGGGGCCAGTTCGAACACTGAAGCTTTCTTT.

CDR3 region: CATSDARRSLDRLAQYF. CDR3 DNA: TGTGCCACCAGTGATGCTCGACGCAGCCTAGACAGACTCGCGCAGTACTTC. The chain couples TRBV24-1 to TRBJ2-7; a possible D gene is TRBD1 (5 bases). V was pared by 3 bases and J by 9 bases, with 26 bases between. The CDR3 consists of 17 residues. CDR1 and CDR2 from the germline V gene are KGHDR and SFDVKD.

This chain connects TRBV10-3 to TRBJ1-1; D might be TRBD1 (5 bases). V lost 4 bases to trimming and J lost 8 bases, with 11 bases between them. The CDR3 sequence is 12 residues long. CDR1 is ENHRY, CDR2 SYGVKD, per germline. DNA for the CDR3: TGTGCCATCAGTGCGCAGGGAGTAGAAGCTTTCTTT. Protein: CAISAQGVEAFF.

The chain carries TRBV18 and TRBJ2-5; 8 bases fit TRBD1. The J segment lost 4 bases and the V segment lost 4 bases, leaving 8 bases of the junction unmatched. Germline V gene sequence: CDR1 KGHSH, CDR2 LQKENI. There are 15 residues in the CDR3. This CDR3 reads CASSLGQGSVETQYF. CDR3 nucleotide sequence: TGTGCCAGCTCACTTGGACAGGGCTCGGTAGAGACCCAGTACTTC.